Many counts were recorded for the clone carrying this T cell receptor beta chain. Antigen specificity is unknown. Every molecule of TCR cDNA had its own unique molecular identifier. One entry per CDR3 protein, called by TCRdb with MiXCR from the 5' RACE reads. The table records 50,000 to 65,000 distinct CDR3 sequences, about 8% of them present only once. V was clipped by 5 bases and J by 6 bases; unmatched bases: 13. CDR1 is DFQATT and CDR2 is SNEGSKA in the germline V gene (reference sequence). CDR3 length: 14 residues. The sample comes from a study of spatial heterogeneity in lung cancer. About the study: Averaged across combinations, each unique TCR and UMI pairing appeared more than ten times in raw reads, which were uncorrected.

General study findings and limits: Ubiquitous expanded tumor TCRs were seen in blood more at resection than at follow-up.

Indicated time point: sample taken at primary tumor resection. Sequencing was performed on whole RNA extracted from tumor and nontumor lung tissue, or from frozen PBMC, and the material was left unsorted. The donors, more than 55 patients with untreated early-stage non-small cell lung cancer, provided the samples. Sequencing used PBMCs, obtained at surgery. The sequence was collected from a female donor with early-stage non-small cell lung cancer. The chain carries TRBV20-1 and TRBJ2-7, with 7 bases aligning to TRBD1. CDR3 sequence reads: CSAPDRAVNFEQYF. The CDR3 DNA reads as TGCAGTGCTCCCGACAGGGCGGTTAACTTCGAGCAGTACTTC.